The 32 T cell receptor beta chains presented below share a single source sample, sequenced in a study of cytomegalovirus exposure and HLA in healthy donors. Sequencing used immunoSEQ multiplex PCR; TCRdb keeps in-frame clones, though not all of them. The sample includes about 240,000 clones, approximately 83% of them seen just once. Sequencing used PBMCs. These receptors all come from a woman aged 25-40 years in good health and CMV-seropositive.

This clone was seen a handful of times. The J gene is TRBJ2-7, the V gene TRBV6-5; 9 positions agree with TRBD2. The CDR3 is made up of 15 amino acids. Trimming cost V 2 bases and J 2 bases; bases outside gene matches: 4. From germline, CDR1 is MNHEY and CDR2 SVGAGI. The CDR3 spells CASSYGSGRTYEQYF. The CDR3 region has the DNA TGTGCCAGCAGTTACGGTAGCGGGAGAACCTACGAGCAGTACTTC.

V and J are TRBV27 and TRBJ1-1; possible D gene TRBD1, 5 bases. Germline CDR1 and CDR2: MNHEY and SMNVEV (reference sequence). V lost 2 bases to trimming and J lost 4 bases, with 17 bases between them. The CDR3 consists of 16 residues. This CDR3 reads CASSLERGRGGTEAFF. The CDR3 DNA reads as TGTGCCAGCAGTTTAGAGAGAGGGAGGGGAGGCACTGAAGCTTTCTTT.

The CDR3 spells CASSKQGAVGEAFF. The CDR3, as DNA: TGTGCCAGTAGTAAACAGGGGGCTGTCGGTGAAGCTTTCTTT. The chain joins TRBV19 to TRBJ1-1; 9 bases line up with TRBD1. The germline gives CDR1 LNHDA, CDR2 SQIVND (reference sequence). The CDR3 runs 14 residues. With 4 bases clipped from V and 7 bases from J, the junction kept 7 bases outside the gene matches.

This clone was detected only once. V usage is TRBV5-5 and J usage is TRBJ1-3, with unresolved D. The germline CDR1 and CDR2 sequences are SGHKS and YYEKEE (reference sequence). The CDR3 totals 14 residues. With 3 bases removed from V and 4 bases from J, the gap between germline ends came to 11 bases. The CDR3 spells CASSSAGSGNTIYF. CDR3 nucleotides: TGTGCCAGCAGCTCGGCAGGCAGCGGAAACACCATATATTTT.

The chain carries TRBV5-5 and TRBJ1-1; 7 bases are a match to TRBD1. Trimming removed 4 bases from V and 7 bases from J; junction bases left unmatched: 4. This CDR3 comprises 12 residues. From germline, CDR1 is SGHKS and CDR2 YYEKEE (reference sequence). CDR3 residues: CASSPTGIEAFF. The CDR3 nucleotides are TGTGCCAGCAGCCCGACAGGGATTGAAGCTTTCTTT. Looking up the rest from reference TRBV5-5 and TRBJ1-1 gives the full variable domain: DAGVTQSPTHLIKTRGQQVTLRCSPISGHKSVSWYQQVLGQGPQFIFQYYEKEERGRGNFPDRFSARQFPNYSSELNVNALLLGDSALYLCASSPTGIEAFFGQGTRLTVV.

This clone was detected only once. The V call is TRBV6-1, the J call TRBJ2-1; TRBD2 matches at 10 bases. Germline loops: CDR1 MNHNS, CDR2 SASEGT. Trimming removed 8 bases from V and 7 bases from J; junction bases left unmatched: 11. The CDR3 totals 15 residues. The CDR3 DNA is TGTGCCAGCCTAGACAGGGGACTAGCGTCGAATGAGCAGTTCTTC. The encoded protein is CASLDRGLASNEQFF.

This clone has only one observation. The chain is built from TRBV11-3 and TRBJ1-5; 8 nucleotides match TRBD1. V lost 3 bases to trimming and J lost 2 bases; unmatched junction nucleotides: 0. The CDR3 contains 14 residues. The germline gives CDR1 SGHNT, CDR2 YENEEA. The CDR3 loop reads CASSLTGGNQPQHF. DNA of the CDR3: TGTGCCAGCAGCTTGACAGGGGGCAATCAGCCCCAGCATTTT.

This clone has just one count. The chain carries TRBV27 and TRBJ1-5; D perhaps matches TRBD1 (6 bases). The CDR3 spans 12 residues. V shed 5 bases and J shed 5 bases, with 7 bases lying between them. Germline V gene data show CDR1 as MNHEY and CDR2 as SMNVEV (reference sequence). The CDR3 DNA follows: TGTGCCAGCAGTCACAGGGATCAGCCCCAGCATTTT. It encodes CASSHRDQPQHF.

This chain connects TRBV29-1 to TRBJ1-1, with TRBD1 matching 7 bases. Germline values: CDR1 SQVTM, CDR2 ANQGSEA. The V segment lost 7 bases and the J segment 1 base; nucleotides outside the gene matches: 9. CDR3 length equals 14 residues. The CDR3 loop is CSATGALGNTEAFF. The CDR3 nucleotides are TGCAGCGCCACAGGGGCCCTCGGGAACACTGAAGCTTTCTTT. The full variable domain, completed using reference TRBV29-1 and TRBJ1-1, is SAVISQKPSRDICQRGTSLTIQCQVDSQVTMMFWYRQQPGQSLTLIATANQGSEATYESGFVIDKFPISRPNLTFSTLTVSNMSPEDSSIYLCSATGALGNTEAFFGQGTRLTVV.

V is TRBV2 and J is TRBJ2-7, with 11 bases that match TRBD2. V lost 6 bases to trimming and J lost 5 bases; unmatched junction nucleotides: 6. CDR1 is SNHLY, CDR2 FYNNEI, per germline. CDR3 length: 14 amino acids. The CDR3 spells CASREGLAVDEQYF. In DNA, the CDR3 is TGTGCCAGCAGAGAGGGACTAGCGGTCGACGAGCAGTACTTC. The full variable domain, in which reference TRBV2 and TRBJ2-7 provide the parts outside the CDR3, is EPEVTQTPSHQVTQMGQEVILRCVPISNHLYFYWYRQILGQKVEFLVSFYNNEISEKSEIFDDQFSVERPDGSNFTLKIRSTKLEDSAMYFCASREGLAVDEQYFGPGTRLTVT.

The rearrangement uses TRBV6-5 and TRBJ1-2; D is possibly TRBD1 (6 bases). This CDR3 is built from 15 residues. The V gene's germline CDR1 is MNHEY and CDR2 SVGAGI. Trimming took 10 bases from V and 0 from J, leaving 18 bases between them. The DNA for the CDR3 is TGTGCCACGCAGACAGGAAACTACCCTAACTATGGCTACACCTTC. Protein: CATQTGNYPNYGYTF.

The chain joins TRBV4-1 to TRBJ1-2, with TRBD1 matching over 9 bases. J was trimmed by 4 bases and V by 2 bases; bases with no gene match: 8. This CDR3 contains 16 residues. Germline lookup yields CDR1 MGHRA and CDR2 YSYEKL. The CDR3 region has the DNA TGCGCCAGCAGCCAACCTCGGACAGGGGTTGGCTATGGCTACACCTTC. Amino acid sequence: CASSQPRTGVGYGYTF.

The chain joins TRBV5-1 to TRBJ1-3, with a possible D match to TRBD1 (6 bases). The V gene lost 5 bases and the J gene lost 4 bases, with 16 bases spanning the gap. This CDR3 is 15 amino acids long. Germline CDR1 is SGHRS and CDR2 is YFSETQ. In DNA form, the CDR3 reads TGCGCCAGCAGTAGGGGCCAGGGGAAGGGAAACACCATATATTTT. Its translation: CASSRGQGKGNTIYF.

This clone was recorded once. The gene calls are TRBV4-2 and TRBJ1-2, with 9 bases matching TRBD1. Trimming took 1 base from V and 8 from J; bases not matched to a gene: 8. The CDR3 length is 15 residues. Germline assignment: CDR1 LGHNA and CDR2 YNFKEQ. CDR3 DNA sequence: TGTGCCAGCAGCCAAGCCGGGACAGGGACGGGGGGCTACACCTTC. Amino acids: CASSQAGTGTGGYTF.

V usage is TRBV5-1 and J usage is TRBJ2-1, with 12 bases identical to TRBD2. Germline V CDR1 and CDR2: SGHRS, YFSETQ. The CDR3 loop spans 16 amino acids. V trimming: 4 bases; J trimming: 3 bases; junction bases outside the gene matches: 5. The CDR3 spells CASSNGTSGLYNEQFF. DNA of the CDR3: TGCGCCAGCAGCAACGGGACTAGCGGGCTCTACAATGAGCAGTTCTTC.

This clone was seen a handful of times. The chain recombines TRBV21-1 with TRBJ1-5. TRBV21-1 is described as a pseudogene. This CDR3 has 13 residues. The CDR3: CASSKVRGQPQHF. DNA for the CDR3: TGTGCCAGCAGCAAAGTTCGGGGTCAGCCCCAGCATTTT.

This rearrangement joins TRBV7-2 to TRBJ2-1; the match to TRBD2 covers 11 bases. V lost 4 bases to trimming and J lost 10 bases; unmatched junction nucleotides: 15. CDR1 SGHTA and CDR2 FQGNSA come from the germline V gene. This CDR3 contains 17 residues. The CDR3 DNA is TGTGCCAGCAGCTCCCAATTAACTAGCGGGAGCAAAGGGGAGCAGTTCTTC. The encoded protein is CASSSQLTSGSKGEQFF.

The chain recombines TRBV19 with TRBJ2-1, with D perhaps TRBD2 (6 bases). The germline V gene encodes CDR1 LNHDA and CDR2 SQIVND (reference sequence). The V and J ends lost 3 bases and 1 base respectively, with 16 bases between them. The CDR3 totals 17 residues. CDR3 sequence (DNA): TGTGCCAGTAGTATGTTAGGAGGGTCCTTATCCTACAATGAGCAGTTCTTC. It specifies CASSMLGGSLSYNEQFF.

This chain joins TRBV5-1 and TRBJ2-5, with 9 bases fitting TRBD2. Looked up from germline, CDR1 is SGHRS and CDR2 is YFSETQ. CDR3 length: 16 residues. The V gene end was trimmed by 0 bases and the J gene end by 5 bases; junction bases not matched to a gene: 8. The CDR3: CASSLDSAGGGETQYF. As DNA, the CDR3 is TGCGCCAGCAGCTTGGATTCTGCGGGAGGGGGGGAGACCCAGTACTTC. Filled out from reference TRBV5-1 and TRBJ2-5, the complete variable domain reads KAGVTQTPRYLIKTRGQQVTLSCSPISGHRSVSWYQQTPGQGLQFLFEYFSETQRNKGNFPGRFSGRQFSNSRSEMNVSTLELGDSALYLCASSLDSAGGGETQYFGPGTRLLVL.

The chain links TRBV5-1 to TRBJ2-2; 7 bases agree with TRBD1. CDR3 length equals 15 residues. With V trimmed by 4 bases and J by 2 bases, 5 bases remained unmatched. Germline V gives CDR1 SGHRS, CDR2 YFSETQ. In DNA, the CDR3 is TGCGCCAGCAGCCCTACAGGGGTTAACACCGGGGAGCTGTTTTTT. This sequence encodes CASSPTGVNTGELFF.

V and J are TRBV5-1 and TRBJ1-4; no firm D call. V was trimmed by 2 bases and J by 5 bases, leaving 16 bases between them. CDR1 and CDR2 from the germline V gene are SGHRS and YFSETQ. The CDR3 is 16 amino acids. The CDR3 loop reads CASSFTFTVSNEKLFF. CDR3 DNA: TGCGCCAGCAGCTTCACCTTTACAGTTTCGAATGAAAAACTGTTTTTT.

The chain uses TRBV6-1 and TRBJ1-5, with 8 bases aligning to TRBD1. With 3 bases clipped from V and 6 bases from J, the junction kept 10 bases outside the gene matches. This CDR3 comprises 16 residues. Per the germline V gene, CDR1 is MNHNS and CDR2 is SASEGT. The CDR3 sequence: CASSDETGEAFQPQHF. The CDR3 bases are TGTGCCAGCAGTGACGAGACAGGGGAGGCGTTTCAGCCCCAGCATTTT.

This chain connects TRBV5-1 to TRBJ2-7, with TRBD2 matching 13 bases. Germline V gene sequence: CDR1 SGHRS, CDR2 YFSETQ. The CDR3 is 15 residues long. Losses at the gene ends were 3 bases for V and 5 bases for J; bases not matched to a gene: 5. This chain's CDR3 is CASSSWTSGGNEQYF. CDR3 nucleotide sequence: TGCGCCAGCAGCTCTTGGACTAGCGGGGGAAACGAGCAGTACTTC.

The chain links TRBV18 to TRBJ2-1, with a weak D call TRBD2 (7 bases). The germline CDR1 and CDR2 sequences are KGHSH and LQKENI. V was shortened by 5 bases and J by 7 bases, with 21 bases between the two germline ends. CDR3 length equals 16 residues. As DNA, the CDR3 is TGTGCCAGCTCATCTGGACTAGGGGGGGACCAGAATGAGCAGTTCTTC. Residues: CASSSGLGGDQNEQFF.

This clone was observed a few times. The chain uses TRBV7-3 and TRBJ2-7, with 10 bases that match TRBD1. Germline values: CDR1 SGHTA, CDR2 FQGTGA. V was clipped by 5 bases and J by 3 bases; unmatched bases: 4. This CDR3 has 14 amino acids. CDR3 sequence (DNA): TGTGCCAGCAGCCCGCGGGACAGGGGCTACGAGCAGTACTTC. This codes for CASSPRDRGYEQYF.

The chain employs TRBV9 and TRBJ2-1; D not resolved. The germline CDR1 and CDR2 sequences are SGDLS and YYNGEE. V was clipped by 0 bases and J by 0 bases, with 13 bases between them. The CDR3 loop spans 17 amino acids. CDR3 protein: CASSVGSSESSYNEQFF. In nucleotides, the CDR3 is TGTGCCAGCAGCGTAGGGTCGAGCGAGAGCTCCTACAATGAGCAGTTCTTC.

This chain joins TRBV28 and TRBJ2-7, with a weak D call TRBD1 (6 bases). Between the trimmed V and J ends, which lost 6 bases and 3 bases, there was a span of 12 bases. This CDR3 is 13 amino acids long. CDR1 MDHEN and CDR2 SYDVKM come from the germline V gene. This CDR3 reads CASRAGTLYEQYF. The CDR3 region has the DNA TGTGCCAGCAGAGCCGGGACACTCTACGAGCAGTACTTC.

J is TRBJ2-5 and V is TRBV5-8; D is undetermined. V lost 2 bases and J 2 bases, leaving 4 bases between the germline ends. The CDR3 is made up of 12 amino acids. CDR1 and CDR2 from the germline V gene are SGHTS and YDEGEE. The CDR3 loop is CASSFKQETQYF. The CDR3 DNA reads as TGTGCCAGCAGCTTCAAACAAGAGACCCAGTACTTC. Full variable domain (remainder filled in from reference TRBV5-8 and TRBJ2-5): EAGVTQSPTHLIKTRGQQATLRCSPISGHTSVYWYQQALGLGLQFLLWYDEGEERNRGNFPPRFSGRQFPNYSSELNVNALELEDSALYLCASSFKQETQYFGPGTRLLVL.

This clone was observed a single time. This chain links TRBV5-5 with TRBJ2-5; D is unclear. The germline V gene encodes CDR1 SGHKS and CDR2 YYEKEE (reference sequence). V was clipped by 3 bases and J by 2 bases, with 8 bases between them. This CDR3 spans 13 amino acids. DNA for the CDR3: TGTGCCAGCAGCTCGAGCGTACAAGAGACCCAGTACTTC. Translation: CASSSSVQETQYF.

V is TRBV29-1 and J is TRBJ2-5; 7 nucleotides match TRBD1. Germline assignment: CDR1 SQVTM and CDR2 ANQGSEA. This CDR3 comprises 13 residues. Germline trimming cut 4 bases from V and 5 bases from J; bases unmatched to any gene: 7. The CDR3 nucleotides read TGCAGCGTTGTTACAGGGGTAGCCGAGACCCAGTACTTC. This encodes CSVVTGVAETQYF.

V usage is TRBV9 and J usage is TRBJ2-3, with 7 bases fitting TRBD2. The germline CDR1 and CDR2 sequences are SGDLS and YYNGEE. V was pared by 10 bases and J by 3 bases, with 14 bases of the junction left unmatched. The CDR3 is 15 residues long. The CDR3 loop reads CASGPGGLSTDTQYF. The CDR3 bases are TGTGCCTCGGGTCCGGGAGGACTTAGTACAGATACGCAGTATTTT.

The chain employs TRBV6-5 and TRBJ2-5; 14 bases are shared with TRBD2. Germline CDR1 reads MNHEY; CDR2 reads SVGAGI. Losses at the gene ends were 5 bases for V and 5 bases for J; bases not matched to a gene: 4. The CDR3 runs to 15 residues. The CDR3 reads CASSHGTSGSETQYF. The CDR3 DNA reads as TGTGCCAGCAGTCACGGGACTAGCGGGAGTGAGACCCAGTACTTC.